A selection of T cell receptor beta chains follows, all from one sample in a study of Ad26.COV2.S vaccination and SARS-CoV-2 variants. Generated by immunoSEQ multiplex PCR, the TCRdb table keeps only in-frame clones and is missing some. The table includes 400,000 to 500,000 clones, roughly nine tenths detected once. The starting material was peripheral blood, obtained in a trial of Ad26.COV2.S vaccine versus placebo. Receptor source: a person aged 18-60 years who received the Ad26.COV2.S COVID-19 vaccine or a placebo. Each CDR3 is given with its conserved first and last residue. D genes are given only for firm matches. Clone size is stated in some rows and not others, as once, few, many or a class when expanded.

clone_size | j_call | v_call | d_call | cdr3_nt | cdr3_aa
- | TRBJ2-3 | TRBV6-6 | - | TGTGCCAGCACTCTGAGGAATACGCAGTATTTT | CASTLRNTQYF
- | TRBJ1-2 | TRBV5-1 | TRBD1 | TGCGCCAGCAGCTCTGGACAGGGGTTATTCGGCTACACCTTC | CASSSGQGLFGYTF
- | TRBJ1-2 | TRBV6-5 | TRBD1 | TGTGCCAGCAGTCGACAGGGTATTCATGGCTACACCTTC | CASSRQGIHGYTF
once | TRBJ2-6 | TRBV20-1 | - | TGCAGTGCTAGTGGCTTGGCGGGGGCCTTCTCTGGGGCCAACGTCCTGACTTTC | CSASGLAGAFSGANVLTF
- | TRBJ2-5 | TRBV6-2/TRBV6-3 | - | TGTGCCAGCAGTAGGACTGTGTACCAAGAGACCCAGTACTTC | CASSRTVYQETQYF
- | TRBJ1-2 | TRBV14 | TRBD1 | TGTGCCAGCAGCCGAGGACAGGGTGCCTTCTATGGCTACACCTTC | CASSRGQGAFYGYTF
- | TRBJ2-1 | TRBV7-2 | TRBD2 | TGTGCCAGCAGCACCCCAAGGAGCGGGAGAGCAACCTACAATGAGCAGTTCTTC | CASSTPRSGRATYNEQFF
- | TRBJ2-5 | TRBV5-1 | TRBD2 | TGCGCCAGCCTTTCTACTAGCGGCAGTCGAACCCAGTACTTC | CASLSTSGSRTQYF
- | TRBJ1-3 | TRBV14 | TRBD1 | TGTGCCAGCAGCCAAGGGACAGGTTTCTCTGGAAACACCATATATTTT | CASSQGTGFSGNTIYF
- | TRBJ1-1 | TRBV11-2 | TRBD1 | TGTGCCAGCAGCTTGGGACAGGGCCTGAACACTGAAGCTTTCTTT | CASSLGQGLNTEAFF
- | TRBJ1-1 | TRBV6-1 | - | TGTGCCAGCAGTGAACTGCCTATGAACACTGAAGCTTTCTTT | CASSELPMNTEAFF
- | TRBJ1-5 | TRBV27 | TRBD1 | TGTGCCAGCAGTAGAGGGACAGGGGGTCAGCCCCAGCATTTT | CASSRGTGGQPQHF
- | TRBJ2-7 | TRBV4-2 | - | TGTGCCAGCAGCCAAGTCTTACCAACTTACCACGAGCAGTACTTC | CASSQVLPTYHEQYF
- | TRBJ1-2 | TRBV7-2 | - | TGTGCCAGCAGCTTAGCGGGCCCGTATAACTATGGCTACACCTTC | CASSLAGPYNYGYTF
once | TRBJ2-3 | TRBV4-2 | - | TGTGCCAGCAGCCTTAACCGGGGCTTACCGGGACAAAGGGTTGAGGATACGCAGTATTTT | CASSLNRGLPGQRVEDTQYF
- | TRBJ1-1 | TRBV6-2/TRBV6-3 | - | TGTGCCAGCAGTTACGTGGGGGTGGACACTGAAGCTTTCTTT | CASSYVGVDTEAFF
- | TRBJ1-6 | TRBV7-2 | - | TGTGCCAGCAGCCAAACCTATTCCAATTCACCCCTCCACTTT | CASSQTYSNSPLHF
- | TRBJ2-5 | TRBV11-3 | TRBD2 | TGTGCCAGCAGCTTATGGTGGCTAGCGGGAGGTAACGTACAAGAGACCCAGTACTTC | CASSLWWLAGGNVQETQYF
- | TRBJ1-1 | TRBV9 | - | TGTGCCAGCAGCGCAGGACAGATGAACACTGAAGCTTTCTTT | CASSAGQMNTEAFF